This T cell receptor beta chain was retrieved from a study of cytomegalovirus exposure and HLA in healthy donors. Study-level background: An early release of data contained approximately 85 million unique TCRs, which came from HLA-typed donors.

This CDR3 is built from 15 residues. Germline V CDR1 and CDR2: MDHEN, SYDVKM. Deletions cut 1 base from V and 0 bases from J, with 8 bases between. A remark on this clone: Its antigen is unknown.

Vbeta (60) and Jbeta (13) primers were used in the PCR. Libraries were prepared by immunoSEQ multiplex PCR; TCRdb keeps only in-frame clonotypes and omits some of them. This sample has about 210,000 clones, with over 65% found just once. Study-wide points: A later analysis showed TCR association rates differing by HLA locus, peaking at DRB1 and lowest at HLA-C. Being indistinguishable, some V segments were excluded, TRBV6-2 and TRBV6-3 among them. A later analysis associated 16,951 TCR beta sequences with HLA alleles at a 0.05 false discovery rate.

This clonotype was sampled from a man aged 40-49 years in good health and CMV-seropositive. The chain has TRBV28 and TRBJ2-3; possibly TRBD1 for D (5 bases). Sequenced: PBMCs. The CDR3 reads CASSLLQGSTDTQYF. Written as DNA, the CDR3 is TGTGCCAGCAGTTTATTGCAGGGAAGCACAGATACGCAGTATTTT.